The clone carrying this T cell receptor beta chain was recorded a few times. Its matching antigen is unknown. The data were taken from a study of T cells after yellow fever vaccination. Looking at the study overall: The fractions with low cell numbers were processed using SMART-Seq v4 Ultra Low Input.

Study-level results: The secondary response showed a weaker magnitude and a faster peak, day 5 versus 15. A large majority of primary-vaccination clones showed up again after the booster (about 97% CD4, roughly 88% CD8).

Germline CDR1 SGHKS, CDR2 YYEKEE (reference sequence). Trimming removed 0 bases from V and 5 bases from J; junction bases left unmatched: 10. The CDR3 spans 16 residues. From the 5' RACE reads, TCRdb called clonotypes with MiXCR, one entry per CDR3 protein. The table has some 500,000 distinct CDR3 sequences, 13% seen once. This receptor was obtained from a man younger than 45 who received the YFV17D yellow fever vaccine. The sample in question was PBMCs, obtained on the day of the yellow fever booster vaccination. The chain carries TRBV5-5 and TRBJ2-5; TRBD2 matches at 7 bases. The CDR3 spells CASSLDPPGREETQYF. CDR3 in DNA: TGTGCCAGCAGCTTGGATCCCCCGGGGCGGGAGGAGACCCAGTACTTC.